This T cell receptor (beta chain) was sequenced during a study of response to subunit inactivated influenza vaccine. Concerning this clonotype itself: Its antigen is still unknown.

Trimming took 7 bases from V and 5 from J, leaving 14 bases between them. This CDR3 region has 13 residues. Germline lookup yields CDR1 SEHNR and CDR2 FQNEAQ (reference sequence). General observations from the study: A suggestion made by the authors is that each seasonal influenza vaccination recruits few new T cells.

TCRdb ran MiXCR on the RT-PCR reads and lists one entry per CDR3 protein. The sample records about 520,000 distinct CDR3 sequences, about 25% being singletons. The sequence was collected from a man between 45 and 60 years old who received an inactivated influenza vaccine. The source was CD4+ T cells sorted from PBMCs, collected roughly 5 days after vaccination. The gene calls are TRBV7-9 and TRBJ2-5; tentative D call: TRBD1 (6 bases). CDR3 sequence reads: CASNNVQGETQYF. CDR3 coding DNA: TGTGCCAGCAACAATGTACAGGGTGAGACCCAGTACTTC.